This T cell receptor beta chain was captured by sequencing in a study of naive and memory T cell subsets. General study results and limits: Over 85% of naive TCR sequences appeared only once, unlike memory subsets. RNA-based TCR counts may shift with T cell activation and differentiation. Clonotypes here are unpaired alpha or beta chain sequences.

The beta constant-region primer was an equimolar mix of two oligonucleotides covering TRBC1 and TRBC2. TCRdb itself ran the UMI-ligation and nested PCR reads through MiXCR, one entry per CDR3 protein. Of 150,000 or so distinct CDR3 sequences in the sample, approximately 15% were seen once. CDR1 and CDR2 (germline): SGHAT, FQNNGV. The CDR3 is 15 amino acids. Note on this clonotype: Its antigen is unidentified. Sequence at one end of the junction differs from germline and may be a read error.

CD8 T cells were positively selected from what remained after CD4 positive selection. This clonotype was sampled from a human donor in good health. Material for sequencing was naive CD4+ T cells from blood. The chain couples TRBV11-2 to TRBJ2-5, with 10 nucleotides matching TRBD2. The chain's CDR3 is CDSSESGRARETQYF. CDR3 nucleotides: TGTGACAGCAGCGAAAGCGGGAGGGCCCGGGAGACCCAGTACTTC.